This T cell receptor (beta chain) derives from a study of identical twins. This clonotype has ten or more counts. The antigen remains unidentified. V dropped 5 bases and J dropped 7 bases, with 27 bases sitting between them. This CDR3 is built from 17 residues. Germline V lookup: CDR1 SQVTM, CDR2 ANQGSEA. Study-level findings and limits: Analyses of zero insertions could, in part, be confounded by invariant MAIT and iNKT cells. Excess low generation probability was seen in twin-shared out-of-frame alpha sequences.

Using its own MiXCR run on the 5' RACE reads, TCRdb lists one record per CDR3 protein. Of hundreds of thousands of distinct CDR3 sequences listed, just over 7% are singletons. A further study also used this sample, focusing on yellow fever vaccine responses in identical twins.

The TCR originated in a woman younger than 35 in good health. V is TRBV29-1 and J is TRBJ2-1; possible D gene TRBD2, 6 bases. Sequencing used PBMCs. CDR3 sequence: CSVRSSAHPSLRNEQFF. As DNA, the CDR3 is TGCAGCGTTCGGTCTAGCGCCCATCCCTCTCTACGAAATGAGCAGTTCTTC.